A selection of T cell receptor beta chains follows, all from one sample in a study of cytomegalovirus exposure and HLA in healthy donors. Assay used: immunoSEQ multiplex PCR; TCRdb lists only in-frame clones, some missing. The table includes tens of thousands of clones, roughly 84% detected once. Sequenced: PBMCs. Receptors originate from a woman under 30 in good health and CMV-seropositive. CDR3s include the opening cysteine and the closing phenylalanine or tryptophan. Fields, in order: D gene, V gene, J gene, clone size, CDR3 protein, CDR3 DNA. A D gene is named only where the DNA matches it firmly. Part of the rows lack a size; the others show once, few, many or a class for expanded clones.

D: -; V: TRBV18; J: TRBJ2-1; size: -; CDR3: CASPIIPLQVFRMDEQFF; DNA: TGTGCCAGCCCGATTATCCCGTTACAGGTCTTTCGTATGGATGAGCAGTTCTTC
D: -; V: TRBV5-1; J: TRBJ2-7; size: -; CDR3: CASKSGNEQYF; DNA: TGCGCCAGCAAGTCGGGTAACGAGCAGTACTTC
D: TRBD1; V: TRBV27; J: TRBJ1-3; size: -; CDR3: CASSLRTRDRPSSFSGNTIYF; DNA: TGTGCCAGCAGTTTACGGACCCGGGACAGGCCGTCTTCGTTCTCTGGAAACACCATATATTTT
D: -; V: TRBV5-6; J: TRBJ2-2; size: -; CDR3: CASSLGLYNTGELFF; DNA: TGTGCCAGCAGCTTGGGTCTTTATAACACCGGGGAGCTGTTTTTT
D: TRBD2; V: TRBV5-1; J: TRBJ2-3; size: -; CDR3: CASSNPLAGADTQYF; DNA: TGCGCCAGCAGCAACCCACTAGCGGGGGCAGATACGCAGTATTTT
D: -; V: TRBV7-2; J: TRBJ1-2; size: -; CDR3: CASSREGTSRGGYGYTF; DNA: TGTGCCAGCAGCAGGGAAGGGACATCGAGGGGGGGGTATGGCTACACCTTC
D: -; V: TRBV27; J: TRBJ1-4; size: -; CDR3: CASSSTPQGHWEKLFF; DNA: TGTGCCAGCAGCTCCACGCCACAGGGTCATTGGGAAAAACTGTTTTTT
D: -; V: TRBV5-1; J: TRBJ1-4; size: -; CDR3: CASSLTGQTNEKLFF; DNA: TGCGCCAGCAGCTTGACAGGACAGACTAATGAAAAACTGTTTTTT
D: -; V: TRBV5-6; J: TRBJ1-6; size: -; CDR3: CASSLRGLGSPLHF; DNA: TGTGCCAGCAGTCTCCGGGGGTTGGGATCACCCCTCCACTTT
D: -; V: TRBV19; J: TRBJ1-4; size: -; CDR3: CASSIWGRREKLFF; DNA: TGTGCCAGTAGTATCTGGGGGAGGCGTGAAAAACTGTTTTTT
D: TRBD2; V: TRBV19; J: TRBJ2-2; size: -; CDR3: CASSTLAANTGELFF; DNA: TGTGCCAGTAGTACGCTAGCGGCGAACACCGGGGAGCTGTTTTTT
D: -; V: TRBV5-1; J: TRBJ1-5; size: -; CDR3: CASSAQGGSNQPQHF; DNA: TGCGCCAGCAGCGCGCAAGGCGGTAGCAATCAGCCCCAGCATTTT
D: TRBD1; V: TRBV4-2; J: TRBJ1-5; size: -; CDR3: CASSQETGGNQPQHF; DNA: TGTGCCAGCAGCCAAGAGACAGGGGGTAATCAGCCCCAGCATTTT
D: TRBD1; V: TRBV6-5; J: TRBJ1-2; size: -; CDR3: CASSYAIGQGHYGYTF; DNA: TGTGCCAGCAGTTACGCTATCGGACAGGGGCACTATGGCTACACCTTC
D: -; V: TRBV5-1; J: TRBJ1-2; size: few; CDR3: CASRAGLDGYTF; DNA: TGCGCCAGCAGAGCAGGGTTGGATGGCTACACCTTC
D: -; V: TRBV19; J: TRBJ2-3; size: -; CDR3: CASSSGGLGADTQYF; DNA: TGTGCCAGTAGCTCCGGGGGACTCGGTGCAGATACGCAGTATTTT
D: -; V: TRBV7-6; J: TRBJ2-7; size: -; CDR3: CASSLKDRSYEQYF; DNA: TGTGCCAGCAGCTTGAAGGACAGATCCTACGAGCAGTACTTC
D: TRBD2; V: TRBV4-2; J: TRBJ2-1; size: few; CDR3: CASSQAPGLAHDEQFF; DNA: TGTGCCAGCAGCCAAGCACCGGGACTAGCGCACGATGAGCAGTTCTTC
D: -; V: TRBV5-1; J: TRBJ2-1; size: once; CDR3: CASSLGQYYNEQFF; DNA: TGCGCCAGCAGCTTGGGACAGTACTACAATGAGCAGTTCTTC
D: -; V: TRBV19; J: TRBJ1-2; size: few; CDR3: CASSIGQSQWNYGYTF; DNA: TGTGCCAGTAGTATAGGACAATCTCAGTGGAACTATGGCTACACCTTC
D: TRBD1; V: TRBV5-1; J: TRBJ1-1; size: -; CDR3: CASSKRTGLRDRFTEAFF; DNA: TGCGCCAGCAGCAAAAGGACAGGGCTCCGAGACCGATTCACTGAAGCTTTCTTT
D: -; V: TRBV6-1; J: TRBJ1-4; size: -; CDR3: CASSTSRGNEKLFF; DNA: TGTGCCAGCAGTACCTCCCGAGGGAATGAAAAACTGTTTTTT
D: TRBD1; V: TRBV5-8; J: TRBJ2-7; size: -; CDR3: CASSPGRTGTGDPYEQYF; DNA: TGTGCCAGCAGCCCGGGGCGAACCGGGACAGGGGATCCCTACGAGCAGTACTTC
D: -; V: TRBV7-9; J: TRBJ2-7; size: -; CDR3: CASSPADTGYYEQYF; DNA: TGTGCCAGCAGCCCAGCCGACACAGGGTACTACGAGCAGTACTTC
D: -; V: TRBV29-1; J: TRBJ1-1; size: -; CDR3: CSVGVYTEAFF; DNA: TGCAGCGTTGGAGTTTACACTGAAGCTTTCTTT
D: -; V: TRBV5-8; J: TRBJ1-6; size: -; CDR3: CASQLSSYNSPLHF; DNA: TGTGCCAGCCAACTAAGCTCCTATAATTCACCCCTCCACTTT
D: -; V: TRBV28; J: TRBJ2-7; size: -; CDR3: CASSPTSSYEQYF; DNA: TGTGCCAGCAGCCCCACCAGCTCCTACGAGCAGTACTTC
D: -; V: TRBV2; J: TRBJ1-4; size: -; CDR3: CASRREGSEKLFF; DNA: TGTGCCAGCAGAAGGGAGGGGAGTGAAAAACTGTTTTTT
D: -; V: TRBV27; J: TRBJ2-7; size: -; CDR3: CASSYGTTAYEQYF; DNA: TGTGCCAGCAGTTATGGCACTACCGCCTACGAGCAGTACTTC
D: -; V: TRBV6-5; J: TRBJ1-1; size: -; CDR3: CASSSRQDYTEAFF; DNA: TGTGCCAGCAGTTCAAGACAGGACTACACTGAAGCTTTCTTT
D: TRBD1; V: TRBV30; J: TRBJ2-5; size: -; CDR3: CAWTGQGRETQYF; DNA: TGTGCCTGGACCGGACAGGGTCGAGAGACCCAGTACTTC
D: -; V: TRBV5-1; J: TRBJ1-6; size: -; CDR3: CASSRGGLSPYNSPLHF; DNA: TGCGCCAGCAGCCGCGGCGGACTATCCCCCTATAATTCACCCCTCCACTTT
D: -; V: TRBV6-1; J: TRBJ1-2; size: -; CDR3: CASSERGRSYGYTF; DNA: TGTGCCAGCAGTGAAAGGGGCCGCTCTTATGGCTACACCTTC
D: -; V: TRBV19; J: TRBJ1-2; size: -; CDR3: CATLRGGDYGYTF; DNA: TGTGCCACTCTTCGCGGAGGAGACTATGGCTACACCTTC
D: -; V: TRBV6-5; J: TRBJ1-3; size: -; CDR3: CASSYGRAGNTIYF; DNA: TGTGCCAGCAGTTACGGCAGGGCTGGAAACACCATATATTTT
D: TRBD1; V: TRBV7-9; J: TRBJ1-1; size: -; CDR3: CASSSPPGQGSFENTEAFF; DNA: TGTGCCAGCAGCTCGCCGCCGGGACAGGGGTCTTTCGAGAACACTGAAGCTTTCTTT
D: TRBD1; V: TRBV10-3; J: TRBJ1-1; size: -; CDR3: CALSTGHTEAFF; DNA: TGTGCCTTATCGACAGGGCACACTGAAGCTTTCTTT
D: -; V: TRBV28; J: TRBJ1-1; size: once; CDR3: CATKGLLNTEAFF; DNA: TGTGCCACCAAGGGACTTTTGAACACTGAAGCTTTCTTT
D: -; V: TRBV11-2; J: TRBJ1-5; size: -; CDR3: CASSRILDQPQHF; DNA: TGTGCCAGCAGCCGAATTTTAGATCAGCCCCAGCATTTT
D: -; V: TRBV6-6; J: TRBJ2-5; size: -; CDR3: CASSSRSSQETQYF; DNA: TGTGCCAGCAGTTCCAGGTCGTCCCAAGAGACCCAGTACTTC
D: -; V: TRBV18; J: TRBJ2-3; size: -; CDR3: CASSPTDSTDTQYF; DNA: TGTGCCAGCTCACCGACAGACAGCACAGATACGCAGTATTTT
D: -; V: TRBV5-1; J: TRBJ1-4; size: once; CDR3: CASSLGGGPGDEKLFF; DNA: TGCGCCAGCAGCTTGGGGGGTGGGCCGGGAGACGAAAAACTGTTTTTT
D: -; V: TRBV10-3; J: TRBJ1-2; size: many; CDR3: CAISESDSDSSFRTF; DNA: TGTGCCATCAGTGAGTCAGATTCGGACAGCTCCTTCCGCACCTTC
D: -; V: TRBV5-1; J: TRBJ1-3; size: -; CDR3: CASSLGGDSGNTIYF; DNA: TGCGCCAGCAGCTTGGGGGGAGACTCTGGAAACACCATATATTTT
D: TRBD2; V: TRBV19; J: TRBJ2-1; size: once; CDR3: CASSITSGANNEQFF; DNA: TGTGCCAGTAGTATCACTAGCGGGGCAAACAATGAGCAGTTCTTC
D: -; V: TRBV7-9; J: TRBJ2-2; size: once; CDR3: CASSSHGGDSGELFF; DNA: TGTGCCAGCAGCTCCCACGGCGGGGACTCCGGGGAGCTGTTTTTT
D: TRBD1; V: TRBV4-2; J: TRBJ1-6; size: -; CDR3: CASSSHPGQANSPLHF; DNA: TGTGCCAGCAGCTCTCACCCGGGACAGGCTAATTCACCCCTCCACTTT
D: -; V: TRBV6-5; J: TRBJ1-3; size: -; CDR3: CASSTGSGNTIYF; DNA: TGTGCCAGCAGTACGGGGTCTGGAAACACCATATATTTT
D: TRBD2; V: TRBV4-3; J: TRBJ2-2; size: -; CDR3: CASSRWTSGVGGELFF; DNA: TGCGCCAGCAGCCGCTGGACTAGCGGGGTCGGCGGGGAGCTGTTTTTT
D: -; V: TRBV28; J: TRBJ1-6; size: -; CDR3: CASSPLPGRGIGSPLHF; DNA: TGTGCCAGCAGTCCCTTGCCCGGGAGGGGAATTGGTTCACCCCTCCACTTT
D: TRBD1; V: TRBV19; J: TRBJ1-6; size: -; CDR3: CASSPGPRTGDNSPLHF; DNA: TGTGCCAGTAGTCCGGGCCCAAGGACAGGGGACAATTCACCCCTCCACTTT
D: -; V: TRBV30; J: TRBJ1-1; size: -; CDR3: CAWSLPSRPEAFF; DNA: TGTGCCTGGAGTCTACCTTCCAGGCCTGAAGCTTTCTTT
D: TRBD2; V: TRBV5-8; J: TRBJ2-5; size: -; CDR3: CASSSGLAGQETQYF; DNA: TGTGCCAGCAGCTCCGGACTAGCGGGGCAAGAGACCCAGTACTTC